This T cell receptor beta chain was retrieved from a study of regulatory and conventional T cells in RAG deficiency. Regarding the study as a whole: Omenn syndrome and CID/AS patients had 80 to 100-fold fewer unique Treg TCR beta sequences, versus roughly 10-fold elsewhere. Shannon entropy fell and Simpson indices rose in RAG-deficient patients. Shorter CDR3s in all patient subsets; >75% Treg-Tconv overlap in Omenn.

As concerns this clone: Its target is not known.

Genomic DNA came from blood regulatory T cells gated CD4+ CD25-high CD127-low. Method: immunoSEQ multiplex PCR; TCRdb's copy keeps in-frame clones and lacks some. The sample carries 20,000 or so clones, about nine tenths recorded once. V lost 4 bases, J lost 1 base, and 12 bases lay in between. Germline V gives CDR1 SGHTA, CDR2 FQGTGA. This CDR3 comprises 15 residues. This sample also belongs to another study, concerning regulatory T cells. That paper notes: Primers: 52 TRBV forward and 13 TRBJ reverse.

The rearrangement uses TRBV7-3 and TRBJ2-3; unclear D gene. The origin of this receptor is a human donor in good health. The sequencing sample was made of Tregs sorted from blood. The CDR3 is CASSSSPAGTDTQYF. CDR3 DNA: TGTGCCAGCAGCTCCAGTCCCGCGGGCACAGATACGCAGTATTTT. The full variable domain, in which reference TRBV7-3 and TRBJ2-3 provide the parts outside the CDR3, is GAGVSQTPSNKVTEKGKYVELRCDPISGHTALYWYRQSLGQGPEFLIYFQGTGAADDSGLPNDRFFAVRPEGSVSTLKIQRTERGDSAVYLCASSSSPAGTDTQYFGPGTRLTVL.